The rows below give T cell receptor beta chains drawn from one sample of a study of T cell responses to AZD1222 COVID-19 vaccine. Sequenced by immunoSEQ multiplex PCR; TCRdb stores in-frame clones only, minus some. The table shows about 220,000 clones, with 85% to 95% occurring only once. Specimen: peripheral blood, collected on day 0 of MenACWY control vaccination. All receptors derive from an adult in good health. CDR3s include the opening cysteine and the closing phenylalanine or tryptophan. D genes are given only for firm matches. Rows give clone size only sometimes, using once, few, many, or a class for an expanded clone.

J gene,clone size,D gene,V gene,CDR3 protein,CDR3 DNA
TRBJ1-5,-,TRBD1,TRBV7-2,CASSLYSRGLRQPQHF,TGTGCCAGCAGCTTATATTCCAGGGGGCTTCGGCAGCCCCAGCATTTT
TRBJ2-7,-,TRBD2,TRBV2,CASSEALRTGGYEQYF,TGTGCCAGCAGTGAAGCGCTTCGAACGGGGGGCTACGAGCAGTACTTC
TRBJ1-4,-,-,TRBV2,CASSKAEGNEKLFF,TGTGCCAGCAGTAAAGCGGAGGGAAATGAAAAACTGTTTTTT
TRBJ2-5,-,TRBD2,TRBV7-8,CASSPPVLAGKETQYF,TGTGCCAGCAGCCCGCCGGTACTAGCGGGGAAAGAGACCCAGTACTTC
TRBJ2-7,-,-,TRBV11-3,CASSLPGSFEQYF,TGTGCCAGCAGCTTGCCGGGGAGTTTCGAGCAGTACTTC
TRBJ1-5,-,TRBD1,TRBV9,CASSVGEGASSQPQHF,TGTGCCAGCAGCGTAGGAGAGGGGGCAAGTTCTCAGCCCCAGCATTTT
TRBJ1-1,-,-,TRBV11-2,CASSLEGGGGAFF,TGTGCCAGCAGCTTAGAGGGAGGGGGTGGAGCTTTCTTT
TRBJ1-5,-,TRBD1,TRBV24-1,CATSDLPDRAGTYSNQPQHF,TGTGCCACCAGTGACCTCCCGGACAGGGCGGGGACCTATAGCAATCAGCCCCAGCATTTT
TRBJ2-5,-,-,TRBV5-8,CASSPLVPETQYF,TGTGCCAGCAGCCCACTAGTGCCAGAGACCCAGTACTTC
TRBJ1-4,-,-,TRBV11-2,CASSLSLVDEKLFF,TGTGCCAGCAGCTTATCGTTGGTTGATGAAAAACTGTTTTTT
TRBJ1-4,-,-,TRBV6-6,CASSYPAGPQNEKLFF,TGTGCCAGCAGTTACCCAGCCGGGCCTCAAAATGAAAAACTGTTTTTT
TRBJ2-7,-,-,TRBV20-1,CSARGNYEQYF,TGCAGTGCTCGAGGGAACTACGAGCAGTACTTC
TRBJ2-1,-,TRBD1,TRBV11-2,CASSWGQNNEQFF,TGTGCCAGCAGCTGGGGACAGAACAATGAGCAGTTCTTC
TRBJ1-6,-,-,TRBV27,CASSLYWEKDNSPLHF,TGTGCCAGCAGTTTATATTGGGAAAAGGATAATTCACCCCTCCACTTT
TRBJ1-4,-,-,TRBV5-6,CASSARQGRKLFF,TGTGCCAGCAGCGCTCGCCAGGGCCGGAAACTGTTTTTT
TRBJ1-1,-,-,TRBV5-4,CAHTYQTGNTEAFF,TGTGCCCATACCTACCAGACAGGGAACACTGAAGCTTTCTTT
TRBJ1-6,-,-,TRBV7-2,CASRATAYNSPLHF,TGTGCCAGCAGAGCGACAGCGTATAATTCACCCCTCCACTTT
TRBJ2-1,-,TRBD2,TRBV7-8,CASSLASGGFEQFF,TGTGCCAGCAGCTTGGCTAGCGGGGGGTTCGAGCAGTTCTTC
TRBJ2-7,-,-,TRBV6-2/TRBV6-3,CASSRDSPYEQYF,TGTGCCAGCAGTCGGGACTCCCCGTACGAGCAGTACTTC
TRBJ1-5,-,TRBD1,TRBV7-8,CASSLGSPGGIRQPQHF,TGTGCCAGCAGCTTAGGGTCTCCAGGGGGCATACGTCAGCCCCAGCATTTT
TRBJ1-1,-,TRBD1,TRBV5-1,CASSRTGGTEAFF,TGCGCCAGCAGCCGAACAGGGGGCACTGAAGCTTTCTTT
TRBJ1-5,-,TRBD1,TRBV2,CASDRGNQPQHF,TGTGCCAGCGACAGGGGCAATCAGCCCCAGCATTTT
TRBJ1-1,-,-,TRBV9,CASSVGGRAGNTEAFF,TGTGCCAGCAGCGTAGGTGGCAGGGCGGGGAACACTGAAGCTTTCTTT
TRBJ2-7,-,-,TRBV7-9,CASTSRTAEQYF,TGTGCCAGCACTTCCCGGACAGCCGAGCAGTACTTC
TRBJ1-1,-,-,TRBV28,CASSNSGAVVNTEAFF,TGTGCCAGCAGTAACTCCGGTGCCGTAGTGAACACTGAAGCTTTCTTT
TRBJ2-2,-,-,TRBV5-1,CASSLAQGRTGELFF,TGCGCCAGCAGCTTGGCGCAGGGCCGCACCGGGGAGCTGTTTTTT
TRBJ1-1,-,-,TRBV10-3,CAISESLQDTEAFF,TGTGCCATCAGTGAGTCTTTACAGGACACTGAAGCTTTCTTT
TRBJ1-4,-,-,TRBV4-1,CASSQLNMGFSEKLFF,TGCGCCAGCAGCCAGCTCAACATGGGGTTTTCCGAAAAACTGTTTTTT
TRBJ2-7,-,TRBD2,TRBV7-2,CASSLARGVDSYEQYF,TGTGCCAGCAGCTTAGCGCGGGGGGTAGACTCCTACGAGCAGTACTTC
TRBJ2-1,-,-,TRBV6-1,CASSQGTWNNEQFF,TGTGCCAGCAGTCAGGGGACTTGGAACAATGAGCAGTTCTTC
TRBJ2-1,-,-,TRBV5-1,CASSQKWGSYNEQFF,TGCGCCAGCAGCCAGAAGTGGGGGTCCTACAATGAGCAGTTCTTC
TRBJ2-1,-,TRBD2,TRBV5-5,CASSLAGGAVNEQFF,TGTGCCAGCAGCTTGGCCGGGGGGGCGGTAAACGAGCAGTTCTTC
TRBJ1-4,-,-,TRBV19,CASRPGGYEKLFF,TGTGCCAGCCGACCGGGGGGCTACGAAAAACTGTTTTTT
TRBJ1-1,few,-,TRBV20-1,CSALGSEVAFF,TGCAGTGCGCTCGGGTCGGAGGTAGCTTTCTTT
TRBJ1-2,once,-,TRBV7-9,CASSFMGPDLRDYGYTF,TGTGCCAGCAGCTTTATGGGACCCGACTTGAGGGACTATGGCTACACCTTC
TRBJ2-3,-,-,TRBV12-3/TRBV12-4,CASRPGTFDTQYF,TGTGCCAGCAGACCAGGGACTTTTGATACGCAGTATTTT
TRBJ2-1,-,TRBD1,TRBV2,CASSLQGVPFF,TGTGCCAGCAGTTTACAGGGGGTGCCGTTCTTC
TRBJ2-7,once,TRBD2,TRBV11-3,CASSYGLADPSYEQYF,TGTGCCAGCAGCTACGGACTAGCGGACCCCTCCTACGAGCAGTACTTC
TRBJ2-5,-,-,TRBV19,CASSIGRGETQYF,TGTGCCAGTAGTATAGGACGGGGGGAGACCCAGTACTTC
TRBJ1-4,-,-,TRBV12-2,CASRSGTGATNEKLFF,TGTGCAAGTCGCTCAGGGACAGGGGCAACTAATGAAAAACTGTTTTTT